The 8 T cell receptor beta chains given below trace back to one sample, sequenced in a study of T cell responses to AZD1222 COVID-19 vaccine. Here immunoSEQ multiplex PCR was the method, and the copy in TCRdb shows in-frame clones only, minus some. The table lists tens of thousands of clones, about 83% of them singletons. Sequences were derived from peripheral blood, sampled 28 days after the second AZD1222 dose. These receptors originate from an adult who received the AZD1222 COVID-19 vaccine.

V is TRBV12-3 or TRBV12-4 and J is TRBJ1-1; D gene unclear. Trimming pared 3 bases from V and 7 bases from J, leaving 12 bases between. CDR3 length: 13 amino acids. CDR3 in DNA: TGTGCCAGCAGTTTGGGTCCCGACATTGAAGCTTTCTTT. It is translated as CASSLGPDIEAFF.

This clone was counted once. Additional DNA sequences in this sample encode the identical CDR3. The chain has TRBV18 and TRBJ2-7; no definite D call. V dropped 3 bases and J dropped 3 bases, with 3 bases sitting between them. This CDR3 region has 11 residues. From germline, CDR1 is KGHSH and CDR2 LQKENI. The CDR3 loop is CASSPDYEQYF. CDR3 nucleotides: TGTGCCAGCTCACCCGACTACGAGCAGTACTTC.

V and J are TRBV4-3 and TRBJ2-7; 11 positions agree with TRBD2. This CDR3 has 17 residues. Unmatched junction bases numbered 12, after V lost 5 bases and J lost 3 bases. Germline CDR1 reads LGHNA; CDR2 reads YSLEER. CDR3 sequence: CASSAMASGGRHYEQYF. The CDR3 DNA reads TGCGCCAGCAGCGCTATGGCTAGCGGGGGGCGTCACTACGAGCAGTACTTC.

This clone was detected a few times. The chain uses TRBV7-9 and TRBJ1-4, with 12 bases fitting TRBD1. V lost 7 bases and J lost 3; bases outside the gene matches: 9. Germline lookup yields CDR1 SEHNR and CDR2 FQNEAQ (reference sequence). The CDR3 totals 17 residues. The CDR3 nucleotides read TGTGCCAGCACCCGGGGACAGGGGGCGCAGGCTAATGAAAAACTGTTTTTT. This encodes CASTRGQGAQANEKLFF.

The V call is TRBV6-2 or TRBV6-3, the J call TRBJ1-4; D unclear. This CDR3 spans 14 amino acids. V lost 4 bases to trimming and J lost 5 bases, with 11 bases between them. Germline-derived CDR1 and CDR2 are MNHEY and SVGEGT. CDR3: CASSSTGPNEKLFF. The CDR3 coding sequence is TGTGCCAGCAGTTCGACCGGACCCAATGAAAAACTGTTTTTT.

The V and J genes are TRBV7-2 and TRBJ1-1; D not certain. V lost 2 bases and J 0 bases, leaving 7 bases between the germline ends. The CDR3 has 14 amino acids. Germline V CDR1 and CDR2: SGHTA, FQGNSA. The CDR3 DNA follows: TGTGCCAGCAGCTTAAAGGTGGTGAACACTGAAGCTTTCTTT. Translation gives CASSLKVVNTEAFF.

The chain employs TRBV19 and TRBJ2-7; 9 bases match TRBD1. V lost 8 bases, J lost 1 base, and 6 bases stayed unmatched. CDR3 size: 14 residues. From germline, CDR1 is LNHDA and CDR2 SQIVND (reference sequence). CDR3 bases: TGTGCCAGTGGGCCCGGGACAGGGTCCTACGAGCAGTACTTC. It yields the protein CASGPGTGSYEQYF.

The chain links TRBV5-8 to TRBJ1-2, with a weak D call TRBD1 (5 bases). Trimming removed 4 bases from V and 2 bases from J, with 15 bases in between. This CDR3 spans 15 amino acids. Looked up from germline, CDR1 is SGHTS and CDR2 is YDEGEE. The CDR3 protein is CASSADNLQNYGYTF. The CDR3, as DNA: TGTGCCAGCAGCGCGGACAACCTCCAAAACTATGGCTACACCTTC.